The subject of this entry is one T cell receptor (beta chain). The sample is drawn from a study of T cell responses to AZD1222 COVID-19 vaccine. Produced via immunoSEQ multiplex PCR; TCRdb's table is partial and in-frame only. The data show 95,000 to 150,000 clones, 90% seen once. Germline CDR1 KGHDR, CDR2 SFDVKD. Trimming cost V 5 bases and J 2 bases; bases outside gene matches: 1. The CDR3 spans 13 residues. This rearrangement joins TRBV24-1 to TRBJ2-7; 8 bases fit TRBD1. Sample: peripheral blood, taken on day 0 of AZD1222 vaccination. The origin of this receptor is an adult in good health. CDR3 sequence: CATSAQGAYEQYF. The CDR3 coding sequence is TGTGCCACCAGTGCACAGGGGGCCTACGAGCAGTACTTC.